The rows below give T cell receptor beta chains drawn from one sample of a study of T cell responses to AZD1222 COVID-19 vaccine. Using immunoSEQ multiplex PCR, the repertoire was profiled, and TCRdb retains in-frame clones only, with some absent. The sample lists fewer than 100,000 clones, approximately 84% occurring once. This specimen was peripheral blood, taken 28 days after the second AZD1222 dose. These receptors all come from an adult who received the AZD1222 COVID-19 vaccine. CDR3s include the opening cysteine and the closing phenylalanine or tryptophan. The order of the fields is V gene, J gene, D gene, clone size, CDR3 protein, CDR3 DNA. The D gene is left open where the match is weak. Expanded clones get a size class; other rows say once, few or many, or leave the size out.

TRBV3-1/TRBV3-2	TRBJ2-7	-	-	CASSQGPGVIYEQYF	TGTGCCAGCAGCCAAGGTCCAGGGGTGATCTACGAGCAGTACTTC
TRBV5-1	TRBJ1-1	-	once	CASGAGMNTEAFF	TGCGCCAGCGGGGCAGGTATGAACACTGAAGCTTTCTTT
TRBV9	TRBJ2-2	TRBD2	-	CASSLSGSGFGNTGELFF	TGTGCCAGCAGCCTCAGCGGGAGCGGATTTGGGAACACCGGGGAGCTGTTTTTT
TRBV7-2	TRBJ2-5	-	-	CASNQGGSETQYF	TGTGCCAGCAATCAGGGCGGATCGGAGACCCAGTACTTC
TRBV12-3/TRBV12-4	TRBJ1-4	-	-	CASSRENEKLFF	TGTGCCAGCAGTCGGGAGAATGAAAAACTGTTTTTT
TRBV24-1	TRBJ2-1	TRBD1	-	CATSERGGGIRNEQFF	TGTGCCACCAGTGAGAGAGGGGGCGGTATCAGGAATGAGCAGTTCTTC
TRBV7-3	TRBJ2-3	-	once	CASSKGSDTQYF	TGTGCCAGCAGTAAAGGGTCGGATACGCAGTATTTT
TRBV6-1	TRBJ1-2	TRBD1	-	CASSEGKGTGGRGYTF	TGTGCCAGCAGTGAAGGGAAAGGGACAGGGGGCCGAGGCTACACCTTC
TRBV6-5	TRBJ1-1	-	-	CASSRQPDPHTEAFF	TGTGCCAGCAGTCGCCAGCCAGACCCGCATACTGAAGCTTTCTTT
TRBV7-2	TRBJ2-7	-	-	CASSLGGEGEQYF	TGTGCCAGCAGCTTGGGGGGAGAAGGCGAGCAGTACTTC
TRBV19	TRBJ1-2	-	-	CASSFAPFMSGYGYTF	TGTGCCAGTAGTTTCGCTCCTTTTATGTCCGGGTATGGCTACACCTTC
TRBV28	TRBJ1-6	-	few	CASSLSYSPLHF	TGTGCCAGCAGTTTATCCTATTCACCCCTCCACTTT
TRBV7-8	TRBJ1-1	-	-	CASRYDRRTEAFF	TGTGCCAGCAGATACGACAGGAGGACTGAAGCTTTCTTT
TRBV21-1	TRBJ2-7	-	-	CAINPGTHASIPWSPQYF	TGTGCCATCAACCCCGGGACCCATGCTTCAATTCCCTGGTCTCCGCAGTACTTC
TRBV6-2/TRBV6-3	TRBJ1-5	-	few	CASTPFGYSNQPQHF	TGTGCCAGCACCCCCTTCGGCTATTCCAATCAGCCCCAGCATTTT
TRBV2	TRBJ1-2	-	-	CASSGGPPRGYGYTF	TGTGCCAGCAGTGGGGGTCCTCCCCGGGGCTATGGCTACACCTTC
TRBV7-6	TRBJ1-2	-	-	CASSPGRTYGYTF	TGTGCCAGCAGCCCGGGACGGACCTATGGCTACACCTTC
TRBV5-8	TRBJ1-6	TRBD1	-	CASTITGGSSPLHF	TGTGCCAGCACCATCACAGGGGGCAGCTCACCCCTCCACTTT
TRBV28	TRBJ1-2	-	-	CASSRYNYGYTF	TGTGCCAGCAGCCGATATAACTATGGCTACACCTTC
TRBV5-1	TRBJ2-3	-	-	CASSLERGPGSTDTQYF	TGCGCCAGCAGCTTGGAACGGGGTCCTGGAAGCACAGATACGCAGTATTTT
TRBV5-1	TRBJ2-3	-	once	CASSPGPGAPQYF	TGCGCCAGCAGCCCGGGACCCGGGGCGCCGCAGTATTTT
TRBV7-2	TRBJ1-5	-	-	CASSLSVNQPQHF	TGTGCCAGCAGCTTAAGCGTGAATCAGCCCCAGCATTTT
TRBV10-3	TRBJ1-4	-	-	CAINRATNEKLFF	TGTGCCATCAACCGGGCAACTAATGAAAAACTGTTTTTT
TRBV9	TRBJ2-3	TRBD2	-	CASSQAGGADTQYF	TGTGCCAGCAGCCAGGCGGGGGGTGCAGATACGCAGTATTTT
TRBV28	TRBJ1-6	-	-	CASSFFHRARMNSPLHF	TGTGCCAGCAGTTTTTTCCATCGGGCCCGGATGAATTCACCCCTCCACTTT
TRBV4-3	TRBJ2-7	-	few	CASSPGWGASYEQYF	TGCGCCAGCAGCCCCGGATGGGGGGCGTCCTACGAGCAGTACTTC
TRBV21-1	TRBJ1-5	-	-	CASSPGQGGNQPQHF	TGTGCCAGCAGTCCTGGACAGGGCGGGAATCAGCCCCAGCATTTT
TRBV18	TRBJ1-5	-	few	CASSQTFQGNQPQHF	TGTGCCAGCTCGCAAACATTCCAGGGGAATCAGCCCCAGCATTTT
TRBV5-8	TRBJ1-5	-	-	CASSRDRDQPQHF	TGTGCCAGCAGCCGGGACCGAGATCAGCCCCAGCATTTT
TRBV18	TRBJ1-1	TRBD1	-	CASSPGQGATEAFF	TGTGCCAGCTCACCGGGACAGGGGGCGACTGAAGCTTTCTTT
TRBV19	TRBJ1-5	-	-	CASMTGGNQPQHF	TGTGCCAGTATGACTGGGGGCAATCAGCCCCAGCATTTT
TRBV24-1	TRBJ2-1	-	once	CATSGRSNEQFF	TGTGCCACCAGTGGAAGAAGCAATGAGCAGTTCTTC
TRBV7-9	TRBJ2-7	-	-	CASSLIGGDSLYEQYF	TGTGCCAGCAGCTTAATAGGGGGGGACAGCCTCTACGAGCAGTACTTC
TRBV5-4	TRBJ1-2	TRBD1	-	CASSLGGQGGFSYGYTF	TGTGCCAGCAGCTTGGGAGGACAGGGAGGCTTTTCGTATGGCTACACCTTC
TRBV19	TRBJ2-1	TRBD2	-	CASIGTGTSFEQFF	TGTGCCAGTATTGGGACCGGGACTAGCTTTGAGCAGTTCTTC
TRBV6-5	TRBJ1-4	-	-	CASSRDGTTNEKLFF	TGTGCCAGCAGCCGGGACGGAACAACTAATGAAAAACTGTTTTTT
TRBV6-6	TRBJ1-2	-	-	CASSYPGTAHNYGYTF	TGTGCCAGCAGTTACCCAGGGACGGCGCATAACTATGGCTACACCTTC
TRBV30	TRBJ1-1	-	once	CAWIWLRQLNTEAFF	TGTGCCTGGATCTGGTTGAGACAGCTGAACACTGAAGCTTTCTTT
TRBV2	TRBJ2-7	-	-	CASSSQGLYEQYF	TGTGCCAGCAGTTCACAGGGCCTCTACGAGCAGTACTTC
TRBV7-2	TRBJ2-5	-	-	CASSHSAGTLRETQYF	TGTGCCAGCAGCCACTCCGCCGGGACTCTGAGGGAGACCCAGTACTTC
TRBV2	TRBJ1-1	-	-	CASRTNTEAFF	TGTGCCAGCAGAACAAACACTGAAGCTTTCTTT
TRBV18	TRBJ2-1	TRBD2	-	CASSESSGRAFNHEQFF	TGTGCCAGCTCCGAATCGAGCGGGAGGGCTTTTAACCATGAGCAGTTCTTC
TRBV30	TRBJ1-2	TRBD1	-	CAWSVKIWTGGSGYTF	TGTGCCTGGAGTGTTAAGATTTGGACAGGTGGTTCGGGCTACACCTTC
TRBV19	TRBJ1-4	-	-	CASSIDPGLSNEKLFF	TGTGCCAGTAGTATAGATCCCGGACTTTCTAATGAAAAACTGTTTTTT
TRBV24-1	TRBJ2-1	-	-	CATSDPGLDNEQFF	TGTGCCACCAGTGACCCTGGATTAGACAATGAGCAGTTCTTC
TRBV30	TRBJ1-1	TRBD1	once	CASNDPATGLYTEAFF	TGTGCCTCTAACGACCCCGCGACAGGGTTATACACTGAAGCTTTCTTT
TRBV7-3	TRBJ1-1	-	-	CASSPHPGQLTEAFF	TGTGCCAGCAGCCCTCACCCGGGACAACTCACTGAAGCTTTCTTT
TRBV19	TRBJ1-5	TRBD1	-	CASKEARGNQPQHF	TGTGCCAGTAAAGAGGCCAGGGGGAATCAGCCCCAGCATTTT
TRBV10-3	TRBJ1-2	-	-	CAISETSGRGGGYTF	TGTGCCATCAGTGAGACCAGCGGACGGGGCGGCGGCTACACCTTC
TRBV27	TRBJ1-2	-	-	CASSILAGTNHPDGYTF	TGTGCCAGCAGTATACTGGCCGGGACGAATCACCCGGATGGCTACACCTTC